Shown below are 16 T cell receptor beta chains from a single sample sequenced in a study of neurological immune-mediated disorders. This sample's time point: longitudinal time-point 2. TCRdb itself ran the 5' RACE reads through MiXCR, one entry per CDR3 protein. This table has tens of thousands of distinct CDR3 sequences, 5.5% to 6.5% appearing once. The sequenced sample consisted of PBMCs. The receptors come from a woman in her sixties or seventies with multiple sclerosis.

In this sample, this clonotype turned up many times. This chain joins TRBV2 and TRBJ1-1, with 9 bases matching TRBD1. J lost 11 bases, V lost 6 bases, and 10 bases had no gene match. This CDR3 has 13 residues. CDR1 and CDR2 (germline): SNHLY, FYNNEI. In DNA form, the CDR3 reads TGTGCCAGCAGCCCTGGACAGGGGTGGAGGGCTTTCTTT. As protein: CASSPGQGWRAFF. Together with reference TRBV2 and TRBJ1-1, the CDR3 gives the full variable domain: EPEVTQTPSHQVTQMGQEVILRCVPISNHLYFYWYRQILGQKVEFLVSFYNNEISEKSEIFDDQFSVERPDGSNFTLKIRSTKLEDSAMYFCASSPGQGWRAFFGQGTRLTVV.

At least ten counts were recorded for this clonotype. The rearrangement links TRBV20-1 to TRBJ2-7; TRBD1 matches at 7 bases. The CDR3 totals 14 residues. The V gene end was trimmed by 6 bases and the J gene end by 0 bases; junction bases not matched to a gene: 8. CDR1 DFQATT and CDR2 SNEGSKA come from the germline V gene (reference sequence). In DNA, the CDR3 is TGCAGTGCCAGACGACAGGGTAGCTCCTACGAGCAGTACTTC. Translation gives CSARRQGSSYEQYF.

Ten or more counts support this clonotype. CDR3 nucleotides: TGTGCCAGCAGCTTACCTGTTCGAGGGACCCAGTACTTC. This translates into CASSLPVRGTQYF. The chain carries TRBV7-6 and TRBJ2-5; D not resolved. The CDR3 loop spans 13 amino acids. Looked up from germline, CDR1 is SGHVS and CDR2 is FNYEAQ. V lost 2 bases and J lost 7, with 11 bases in between.

This clonotype was observed many times. V usage is TRBV7-2 and J usage is TRBJ2-6; 8 bases fit TRBD1. Germline trimming cut 2 bases from V and 0 bases from J; bases unmatched to any gene: 12. The CDR3 runs 20 residues. CDR1 and CDR2 (germline): SGHTA, FQGNSA. In DNA form, the CDR3 reads TGTGCCAGCAGCTTATACGCTCAGGGGGCGAAAGGCTCTGGGGCCAACGTCCTGACTTTC. Its protein product is CASSLYAQGAKGSGANVLTF. Based on the CDR3 plus reference TRBV7-2 and TRBJ2-6, the full variable domain is GAGVSQSPSNKVTEKGKDVELRCDPISGHTALYWYRQSLGQGLEFLIYFQGNSAPDKSGLPSDRFSAERTGGSVSTLTIQRTQQEDSAVYLCASSLYAQGAKGSGANVLTFGAGSRLTVL.

This clonotype has a count of ten or more. This chain uses TRBV30 with TRBJ1-1; D is ambiguous. Looked up from germline, CDR1 is GTSNPN and CDR2 is SVGIG (reference sequence). V shed 1 base and J shed 9 bases, with 18 bases lying between them. This CDR3 region has 14 residues. For the CDR3, the DNA is TGTGCCTGGAGTGGTGAGGGCGCTCCCACCCAAGCTTTCTTT. Protein product: CAWSGEGAPTQAFF.

This chain joins TRBV5-4 and TRBJ2-2; 7 bases match TRBD2. Germline trimming cut 6 bases from V and 7 bases from J; bases unmatched to any gene: 6. The germline V gene encodes CDR1 SGHNT and CDR2 YYREEE (reference sequence). The CDR3 length is 13 residues. Here the CDR3 DNA reads TGTGCCAGCACCTCGAGCGGGGACGGGGAGCTGTTTTTT. Translated, it gives CASTSSGDGELFF. Drawing the rest from reference TRBV5-4 and TRBJ2-2, the complete variable domain is ETGVTQSPTHLIKTRGQQVTLRCSSQSGHNTVSWYQQALGQGPQFIFQYYREEENGRGNFPPRFSGLQFPNYSSELNVNALELDDSALYLCASTSSGDGELFFGEGSRLTVL.

This clonotype was counted at least ten times. The chain links TRBV7-2 to TRBJ1-1; D possibly corresponds to TRBD1 (5 bases). Germline CDR1 is SGHTA and CDR2 is FQGNSA. V was cut by 5 bases and J by 8 bases, with 15 bases left in between. This CDR3 has 13 amino acids. The CDR3 is CASSHEVGREAFF. CDR3 DNA sequence: TGTGCCAGCAGCCACGAGGTGGGGCGGGAAGCTTTCTTT.

The chain combines TRBV6-6 with TRBJ2-7; D perhaps matches TRBD2 (6 bases). Trimming stripped 7 bases from V and 5 bases from J, with 21 bases between. CDR1 is MNHNY, CDR2 SVGAGI, per germline (reference sequence). The CDR3 is made up of 15 amino acids. The CDR3 sequence: CASNQLGGGVHEQYF. CDR3 DNA sequence: TGTGCCAGCAATCAGCTAGGTGGAGGGGTCCACGAGCAGTACTTC.

Only a few counts were recorded for this clonotype. This could be a read error, since a much larger clone is one nucleotide away. The rearrangement joins TRBV2 to TRBJ2-3; D unresolved. Trimming cost V 7 bases and J 2 bases, with 13 bases left between them. The CDR3 totals 14 residues. CDR1 is SNHLY and CDR2 is FYNNEI in the germline V gene. CDR3 protein: CASTFGLVTDTQYF. The CDR3 nucleotides read TGTGCCAGCACCTTTGGGCTAGTCACAGATACGCAGTATTTT.

In this sample, this clonotype turned up a few times. The gene calls are TRBV5-1 and TRBJ2-1, with 12 positions matching TRBD2. Germline V gives CDR1 SGHRS, CDR2 YFSETQ. The V segment lost 6 bases and the J segment 5 bases; nucleotides outside the gene matches: 6. CDR3 length equals 15 residues. This chain's CDR3 is CASTRLAGANNEQFF. The CDR3 DNA is TGCGCCAGCACCCGACTAGCGGGGGCAAACAATGAGCAGTTCTTC.

This clonotype was picked up many times. This chain connects TRBV20-1 to TRBJ2-6; 10 nucleotides agree with TRBD1. The V gene end was trimmed by 5 bases and the J gene end by 0 bases; junction bases not matched to a gene: 7. Germline V lookup: CDR1 DFQATT, CDR2 SNEGSKA (reference sequence). The CDR3 is 17 amino acids. CDR3 DNA sequence: TGCAGTGCTGTACCGGGACAGGGGTTCTCTGGGGCCAACGTCCTGACTTTC. Translating gives CSAVPGQGFSGANVLTF.

In its sample, this clonotype was seen many times. The chain joins TRBV11-2 to TRBJ2-5, with 10 nucleotides matching TRBD2. There are 16 residues in the CDR3. Germline-derived CDR1 and CDR2 are SGHAT and FQNNGV. The trim removed 1 base at V and 2 bases at J, leaving 4 bases unmatched. The CDR3, as DNA: TGTGCCAGCAGCTTAGTGGCTAGCGGGGGTCAAGAGACCCAGTACTTC. Translated: CASSLVASGGQETQYF.

The table lists this clonotype with many counts. The rearrangement joins TRBV6-1 to TRBJ2-3, with D tentatively TRBD1 (6 bases). Per the germline V gene, CDR1 is MNHNS and CDR2 is SASEGT. The V end was cut by 10 bases, the J end by 0 bases, with 14 bases between. The CDR3 length is 14 residues. CDR3 sequence (DNA): TGTGCCACTCGTAGGGACATAAGCACAGATACGCAGTATTTT. It translates to CATRRDISTDTQYF.

This clonotype was seen ten or more times. The genes are TRBV20-1 and TRBJ1-1, with 9 nucleotides matching TRBD1. There are 16 residues in the CDR3. The V segment lost 0 bases and the J segment 4 bases; nucleotides outside the gene matches: 9. Germline lookup yields CDR1 DFQATT and CDR2 SNEGSKA (reference sequence). CDR3 residues: CSARDLLGQGFTEAFF. The CDR3, as DNA: TGCAGTGCTAGAGATCTCCTGGGACAGGGATTCACTGAAGCTTTCTTT.

In this sample, this clonotype turned up many times. The chain has TRBV10-3 and TRBJ2-1; the match to TRBD1 covers 7 bases. Trimming cost V 6 bases and J 15 bases; bases outside gene matches: 14. CDR1 ENHRY and CDR2 SYGVKD come from the germline V gene. This CDR3 region has 13 residues. The CDR3 region has the DNA TGTGCCATCAGCCCGGAACCAGACAGGGAACGGTTCTTC. Encoded protein: CAISPEPDRERFF.

Many counts were recorded for this clonotype. V is TRBV18 and J is TRBJ2-7; 10 bases align to TRBD1. This CDR3 spans 14 amino acids. CDR1 and CDR2 (germline): KGHSH, LQKENI. V lost 3 bases to trimming and J lost 5 bases; unmatched junction nucleotides: 4. CDR3 DNA: TGTGCCAGCTCACCTTGGACAGGGGGGGACGAGCAGTACTTC. As protein: CASSPWTGGDEQYF.